Sequencing of this T cell receptor beta chain was carried out in a study of T cells after yellow fever vaccination (dated by TCRdb to the late 2010s). At the level of the whole study: Libraries from fractions with low cell numbers were prepared with the SMART-Seq v4 Ultra Low Input RNA kit. Two healthy male donors, one aged 18 to 30 and one aged 30 to 40 years, made up the cohort. To follow T-cell clones before and after primary and booster YFV17D yellow fever vaccination, bulk TCR alpha and beta repertoires were sequenced over time. Blood was drawn at multiple timepoints before and after primary and secondary immunization, with bulk PBMC replicates and cell subsets isolated.

This clonotype was observed at least ten times. The antigen it recognizes is unknown. No base qualities exist here, and no much larger clone lies one base off it. The CDR3 covers 15 residues, taking in both the cysteine and the phenylalanine. The read is trimmed to its CDR3 DNA, 45 bases read in frame from base 1. V was cut back by 5 bases and J by 6 bases, leaving a gap of 19 bases between them. TCR cDNA was made using 5'RACE template switching, a step that added a universal primer site and unique molecular identifiers. Priming for cDNA synthesis came from both the TCR alpha and TCR beta constant segments. Two PCR steps were used to amplify libraries, with sample barcodes and sequencing adapters being added in the second step. Sequencing of libraries was done on Illumina HiSeq 2500 (2x100 bp) or NovaSeq (2x150 bp). In the source study's methods: Reads were demultiplexed and collapsed into UMI consensus sequences with MIGEC, and V(D)J alignment was performed with MiXCR. Using edgeR on replicate PBMC samples, clonotypes were called vaccine-responding if FDR was below 0.01 and the log2 fold change was above 5 up to day 15. Each bulk clonotype was labeled CD4 or CD8 based on which sequenced repertoire, CD4 or CD8, contained the clonotype at higher abundance. TCRdb handled the public reads itself, with Q25 trimming in fastp and clone calling in MiXCR, and kept productive beta chains. Rows merge per CDR3 protein into single entries with the most common DNA and genes. The V and J calls, along with clone size, are taken from TCRdb and not from the paper's own processing. Present in this sample are 60,000 or so distinct CDR3 sequences, roughly 7.4% of which were seen just once. The ten most abundant clones make up 30% to 40% of the sample.

This sample's treatment or condition label indicates: live attenuated yellow fever vaccine strain. A standard Ficoll-Paque protocol was used to isolate PBMCs from peripheral blood. Dynabeads CD4 and CD8 positive selection kits were used to isolate the CD4 and CD8 T-cell fractions. TriZol was used to extract RNA from bulk PBMCs, CD4 and CD8 fractions, and dextramer-positive and dextramer-negative fractions. Study-level results and caveats: A small share of clonotypes occurred in both CD4 and CD8 compartments, likely arising from convergent recombination. After the booster, most clones that had expanded after primary vaccination were detected again (nearly 97% of CD4 and over 75% of CD8), suggesting broad maintenance of memory. Compared with the primary T-cell response, the secondary T-cell response was weaker but faster, peaking on day 5 rather than day 15. Because the study included only two donors, the extent to which the findings can be generalized is limited. Computational filtering was required because FACS-sorted repertoires could contain abundant contaminating clonotypes from the bulk population.

The chain was built from TRBV12-3 or TRBV12-4 and TRBJ1-2, and the D gene may be TRBD1, 5 bases matching. This clonotype was obtained from a man in his late teens or twenties who received the YFV17D yellow fever vaccine. Material: CD8+ T cells sorted from PBMCs, obtained on the day of the first yellow fever vaccination. The base sequence is TGTGCCAGCAGTCCCGGGACTTCCTTCAGGGATGGCTACACCTTC. This codes for CASSPGTSFRDGYTF.